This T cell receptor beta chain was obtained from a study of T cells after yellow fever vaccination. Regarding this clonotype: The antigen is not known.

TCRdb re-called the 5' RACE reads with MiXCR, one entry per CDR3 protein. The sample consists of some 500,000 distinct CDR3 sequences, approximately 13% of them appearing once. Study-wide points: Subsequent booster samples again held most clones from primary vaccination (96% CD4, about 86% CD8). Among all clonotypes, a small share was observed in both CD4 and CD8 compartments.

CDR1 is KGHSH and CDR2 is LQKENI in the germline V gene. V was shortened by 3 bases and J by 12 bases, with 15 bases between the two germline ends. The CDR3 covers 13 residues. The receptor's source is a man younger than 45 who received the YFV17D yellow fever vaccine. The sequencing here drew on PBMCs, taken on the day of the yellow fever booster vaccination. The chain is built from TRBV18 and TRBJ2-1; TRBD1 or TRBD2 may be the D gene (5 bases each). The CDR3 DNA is TGTGCCAGCTCACCTGAGGGGTCGCTGGCGCAGTTCTTC. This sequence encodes CASSPEGSLAQFF. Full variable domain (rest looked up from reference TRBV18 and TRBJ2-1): NAGVMQNPRHLVRRRGQEARLRCSPMKGHSHVYWYRQLPEEGLKFMVYLQKENIIDESGMPKERFSAEFPKEGPSILRIQQVVRGDSAAYFCASSPEGSLAQFFGPGTRLTVL.